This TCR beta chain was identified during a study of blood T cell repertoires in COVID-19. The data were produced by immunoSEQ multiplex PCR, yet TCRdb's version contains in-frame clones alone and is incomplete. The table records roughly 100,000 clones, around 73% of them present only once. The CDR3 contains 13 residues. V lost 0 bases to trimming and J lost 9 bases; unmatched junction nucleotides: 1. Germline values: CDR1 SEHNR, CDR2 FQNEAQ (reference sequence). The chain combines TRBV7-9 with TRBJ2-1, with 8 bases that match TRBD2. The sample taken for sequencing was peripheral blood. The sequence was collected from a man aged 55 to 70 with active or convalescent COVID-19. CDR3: CASSLAGRAEQFF. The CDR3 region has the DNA TGTGCCAGCAGCTTAGCCGGGAGGGCTGAGCAGTTCTTC.